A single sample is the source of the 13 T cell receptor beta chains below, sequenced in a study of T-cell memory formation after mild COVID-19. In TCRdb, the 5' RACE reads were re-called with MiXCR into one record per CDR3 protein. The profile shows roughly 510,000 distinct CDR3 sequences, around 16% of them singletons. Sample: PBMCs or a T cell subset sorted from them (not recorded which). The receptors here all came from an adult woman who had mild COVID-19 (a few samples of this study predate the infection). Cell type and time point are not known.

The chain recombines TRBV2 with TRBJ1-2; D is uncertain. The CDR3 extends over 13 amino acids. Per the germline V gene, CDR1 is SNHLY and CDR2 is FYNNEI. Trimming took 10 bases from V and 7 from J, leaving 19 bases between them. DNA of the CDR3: TGTGCCACCATGAAGGAGGGATACGGTGGCTACACCTTC. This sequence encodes CATMKEGYGGYTF.

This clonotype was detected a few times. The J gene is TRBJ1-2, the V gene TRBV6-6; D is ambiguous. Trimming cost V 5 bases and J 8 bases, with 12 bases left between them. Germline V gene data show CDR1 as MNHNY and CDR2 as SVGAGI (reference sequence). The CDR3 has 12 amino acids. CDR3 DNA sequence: TGTGCCAGCAGTGAGGACGTAAGGGGCTACACCTTC. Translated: CASSEDVRGYTF.

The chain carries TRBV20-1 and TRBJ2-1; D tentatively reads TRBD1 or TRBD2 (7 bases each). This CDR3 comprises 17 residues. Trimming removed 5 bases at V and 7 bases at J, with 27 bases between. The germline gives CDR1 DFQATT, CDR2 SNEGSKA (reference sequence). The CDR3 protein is CSAGDSGKGSLGNEQFF. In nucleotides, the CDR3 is TGCAGTGCTGGGGACAGCGGGAAGGGATCCCTAGGGAATGAGCAGTTCTTC.

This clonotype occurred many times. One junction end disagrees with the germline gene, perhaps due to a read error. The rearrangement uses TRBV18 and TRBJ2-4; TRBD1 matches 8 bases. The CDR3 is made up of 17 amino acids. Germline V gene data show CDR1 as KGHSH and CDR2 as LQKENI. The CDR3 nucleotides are TGTGCCAGCTCACCACGGGGGACAGGTCTGACCAAAGACATTCAGTACTTC. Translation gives CASSPRGTGLTKDIQYF.

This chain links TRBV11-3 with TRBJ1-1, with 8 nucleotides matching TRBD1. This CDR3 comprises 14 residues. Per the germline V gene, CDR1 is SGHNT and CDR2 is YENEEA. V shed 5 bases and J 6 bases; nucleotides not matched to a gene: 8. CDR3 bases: TGTGCCAGCAGCCCTGGACAGGGCATCCCTGAAGCTTTCTTT. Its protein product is CASSPGQGIPEAFF.

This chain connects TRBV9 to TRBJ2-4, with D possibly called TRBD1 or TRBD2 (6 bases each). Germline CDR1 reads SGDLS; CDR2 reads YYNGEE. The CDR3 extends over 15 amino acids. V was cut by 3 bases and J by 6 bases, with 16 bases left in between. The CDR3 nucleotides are TGTGCCAGCAGCGACAGGGTCGGGGGCGGAAACATTCAGTACTTC. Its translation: CASSDRVGGGNIQYF.

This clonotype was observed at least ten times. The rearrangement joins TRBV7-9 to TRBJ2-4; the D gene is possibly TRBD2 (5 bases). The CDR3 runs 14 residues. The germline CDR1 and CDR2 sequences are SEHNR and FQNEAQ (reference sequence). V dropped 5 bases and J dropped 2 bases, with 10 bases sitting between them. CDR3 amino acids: CASSPGESKNIQYF. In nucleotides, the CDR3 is TGTGCCAGCAGCCCCGGGGAGTCCAAAAACATTCAGTACTTC. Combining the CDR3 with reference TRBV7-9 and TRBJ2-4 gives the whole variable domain DTGVSQNPRHKITKRGQNVTFRCDPISEHNRLYWYRQTLGQGPEFLTYFQNEAQLEKSRLLSDRFSAERPKGSFSTLEIQRTEQGDSAMYLCASSPGESKNIQYFGAGTRLSVL.

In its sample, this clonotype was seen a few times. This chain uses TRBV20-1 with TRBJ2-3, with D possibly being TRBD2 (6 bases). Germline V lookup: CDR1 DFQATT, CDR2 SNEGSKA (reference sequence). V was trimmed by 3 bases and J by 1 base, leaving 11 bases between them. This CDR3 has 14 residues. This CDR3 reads CSASFGTGTDTQYF. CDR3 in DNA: TGCAGTGCTAGTTTTGGGACTGGCACAGATACGCAGTATTTT.

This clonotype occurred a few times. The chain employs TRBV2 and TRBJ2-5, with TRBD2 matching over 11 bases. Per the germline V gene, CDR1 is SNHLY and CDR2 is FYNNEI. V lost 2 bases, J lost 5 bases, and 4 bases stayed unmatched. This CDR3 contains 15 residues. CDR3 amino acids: CASSESSGGTETQYF. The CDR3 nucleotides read TGTGCCAGCAGTGAATCTAGCGGGGGGACGGAGACCCAGTACTTC.

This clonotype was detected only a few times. CDR3 sequence: CSAPDRGETQYF. CDR3 nucleotide sequence: TGCAGTGCTCCCGACAGGGGAGAGACCCAGTACTTC. This chain links TRBV20-1 with TRBJ2-5; 8 nucleotides match TRBD1. The CDR3 has 12 residues. V dropped 5 bases and J dropped 4; count of bases not matched to a gene: 3. Germline CDR1 and CDR2: DFQATT and SNEGSKA (reference sequence).

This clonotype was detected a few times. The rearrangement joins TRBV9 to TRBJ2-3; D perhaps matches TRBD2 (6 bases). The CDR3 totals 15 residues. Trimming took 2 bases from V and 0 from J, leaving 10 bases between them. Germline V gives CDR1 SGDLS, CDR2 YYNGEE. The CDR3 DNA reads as TGTGCCAGCAGCGTTGTCAGCGGGAGCACAGATACGCAGTATTTT. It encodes CASSVVSGSTDTQYF.

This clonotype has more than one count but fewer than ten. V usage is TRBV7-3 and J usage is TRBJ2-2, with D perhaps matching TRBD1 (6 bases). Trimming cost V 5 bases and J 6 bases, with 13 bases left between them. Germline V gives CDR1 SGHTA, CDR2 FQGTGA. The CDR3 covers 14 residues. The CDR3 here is CASSPRQVPGELFF. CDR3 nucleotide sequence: TGTGCCAGCAGCCCTCGACAGGTCCCCGGGGAGCTGTTTTTT. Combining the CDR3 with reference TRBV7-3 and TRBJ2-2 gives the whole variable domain GAGVSQTPSNKVTEKGKYVELRCDPISGHTALYWYRQSLGQGPEFLIYFQGTGAADDSGLPNDRFFAVRPEGSVSTLKIQRTERGDSAVYLCASSPRQVPGELFFGEGSRLTVL.

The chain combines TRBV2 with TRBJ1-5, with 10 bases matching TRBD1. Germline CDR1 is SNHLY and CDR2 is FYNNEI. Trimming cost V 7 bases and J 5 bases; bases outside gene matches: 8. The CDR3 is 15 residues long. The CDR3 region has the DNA TGTGCCAGCACCCTCCGGACAGGGGGGGATCAGCCCCAGCATTTT. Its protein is CASTLRTGGDQPQHF. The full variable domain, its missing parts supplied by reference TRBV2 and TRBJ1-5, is EPEVTQTPSHQVTQMGQEVILRCVPISNHLYFYWYRQILGQKVEFLVSFYNNEISEKSEIFDDQFSVERPDGSNFTLKIRSTKLEDSAMYFCASTLRTGGDQPQHFGDGTRLSIL.